This T cell receptor beta chain is from a study of T cell responses to AZD1222 COVID-19 vaccine. Broader study findings: Donors were mostly white British, more females; clonal diversity possibly underestimated. Distributed over spike, vaccine-associated CD4 TCRs predominated at 160-218 and 743-854.

Trimming cost V 1 base and J 4 bases; bases outside gene matches: 13. The CDR3 contains 19 residues. CDR1 and CDR2 from the germline V gene are LGHNA and YSLEER. Of note for this clone: Its antigen remains unidentified.

Some clones are missing from TCRdb's copy, which holds only in-frame ones; the method was immunoSEQ multiplex PCR. The sample yields around 100,000 clones, about 93% seen once. This clonotype originated in an adult in good health. Sequencing was performed on peripheral blood, taken on day 0 of AZD1222 vaccination. V and J are TRBV4-3 and TRBJ1-2, with TRBD1 matching 12 bases. The CDR3 DNA is TGCGCCAGCAGCCAAGGCGTGGGACAGGGGGCGTCTCAGGGCTATGGCTACACCTTC. Encoded protein: CASSQGVGQGASQGYGYTF.